This record covers a single T cell receptor beta chain. This same CDR3 is encoded by further DNA sequences in the sample. Authors' processing steps: Amplified reference gene primers provided the basis for estimating nucleated cell counts. Here immunoSEQ multiplex PCR was the method, and the copy in TCRdb shows in-frame clones only, minus some. For V, J and clone size, that table is used; D and trimming come from the DNA. Of about 260,000 clones listed, about 90% are singletons. The sample belongs to a study of blood T cell repertoires in COVID-19. Study background: Acute and convalescent COVID-19 specimens originated in the United States, Italy and Spain. In each case, the material was cDNA or gDNA derived from T cells, B-cell-depleted T cells, or PBMCs.

The CDR3 covers 12 residues. Trimming shortened V by 2 bases and J by 3 bases, and 5 bases separated the two germline ends. CDR1 is MNHEY and CDR2 is SMNVEV in the germline V gene (reference sequence). What was sequenced was peripheral blood. The TCR originated in a woman aged 25-40 years with COVID-19, enrolled during active disease. The chain combines TRBV27 with TRBJ2-7, with unresolved D. CDR3 bases: TGTGCCAGCAGTTTACGCGGCTACGAGCAGTACTTC. Amino acid sequence: CASSLRGYEQYF.